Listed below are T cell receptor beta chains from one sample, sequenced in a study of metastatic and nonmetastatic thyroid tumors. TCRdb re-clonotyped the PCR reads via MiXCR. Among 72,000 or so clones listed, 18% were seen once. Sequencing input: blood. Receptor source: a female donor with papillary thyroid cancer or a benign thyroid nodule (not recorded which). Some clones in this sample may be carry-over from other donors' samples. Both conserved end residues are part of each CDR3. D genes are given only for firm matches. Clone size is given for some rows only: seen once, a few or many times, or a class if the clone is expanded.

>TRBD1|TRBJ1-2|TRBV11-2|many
TGTGCCAGCAGCTTACAGGGGGCGCTTTCCTATGGCTACACCTTC
CASSLQGALSYGYTF
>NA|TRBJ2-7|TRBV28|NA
TGTGCCAGCAGACCCAAAGAGGGGGGACACTACGAGCAGTACTTC
CASRPKEGGHYEQYF
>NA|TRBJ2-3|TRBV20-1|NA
TGCAGTGCTAGACGCGGGAACATAACCCGCACAGATACGCAGTATTTT
CSARRGNITRTDTQYF
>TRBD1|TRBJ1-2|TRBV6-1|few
TGTGCCAGCAGGCCGACAGGGGGCTATGGCTACACCTTC
CASRPTGGYGYTF
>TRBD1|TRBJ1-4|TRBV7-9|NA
TGTGCCACCAAGGGACAGGCGGAAAGGGTGTTTTTT
CATKGQAERVFF
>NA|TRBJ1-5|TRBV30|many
TGTGCCTGGAGTAAGAACTCGGGTCAGCCCCAGCATTTT
CAWSKNSGQPQHF
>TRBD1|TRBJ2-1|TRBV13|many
TGTGCCAGCAGGACAGGGTGGGATGAGCAGTTCTTC
CASRTGWDEQFF
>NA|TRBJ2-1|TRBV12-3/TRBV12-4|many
TGTGCCAGCAGTCCTCGCACAGGGATTAGTGGCGATGAGCAGTTCTTC
CASSPRTGISGDEQFF
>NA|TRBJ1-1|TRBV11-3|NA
TGTGCCAGCAGCCCAACTACGAACACTGAAGCTTTCTTT
CASSPTTNTEAFF
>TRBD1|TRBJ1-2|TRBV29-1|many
TGCAGCGTGAGCCGGGACAGGGGGCTTGGGGGCTACACCTTC
CSVSRDRGLGGYTF
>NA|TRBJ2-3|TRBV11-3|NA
TGTGCCAGCAGCTTAACAGGACAGCCAACAGATACGCAGTATTTT
CASSLTGQPTDTQYF
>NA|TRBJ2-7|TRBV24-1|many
TGTGCCACCAGTGCCCGGGATAGAGGGGTAGATGACGAGCAGTACTTC
CATSARDRGVDDEQYF
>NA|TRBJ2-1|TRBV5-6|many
TGTGCCAGCAGCTTATTACCCGCGGATGAGCAGTTCTTC
CASSLLPADEQFF
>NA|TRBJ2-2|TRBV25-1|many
TGTGCCAGCAGTGCCGTATCCCCAGGGGCGGCCGGGGAGCTGTTTTTT
CASSAVSPGAAGELFF
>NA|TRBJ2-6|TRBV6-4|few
TGTGCCAGCAGTGACAGGTCTGGGGCCAACGTCCTGACTTTC
CASSDRSGANVLTF
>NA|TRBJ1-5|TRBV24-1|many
TGTGCCACCAGTGATCCCGATCAGCCCCAGCATTTT
CATSDPDQPQHF
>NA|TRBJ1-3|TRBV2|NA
TGTGTCAGCATCGCGGACACGAGCTCTGGAAACACCATATATTTT
CVSIADTSSGNTIYF
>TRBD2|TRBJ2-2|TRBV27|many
TGTGCCAGCAGTTTATCAAGAAGACTAGCGGGAGAGGTCACCGGGGAGCTGTTTTTT
CASSLSRRLAGEVTGELFF
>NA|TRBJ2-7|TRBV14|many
TGTGCCAGCAGCCAAGAGTACTCCTACGAGCAGTACTTC
CASSQEYSYEQYF
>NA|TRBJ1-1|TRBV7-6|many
TGTGCCAGCAGCTTAGGGGGGGACACTGAAGCTTTCTTT
CASSLGGDTEAFF
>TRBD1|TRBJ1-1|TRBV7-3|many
TGTGCCAGCAGCAAGGACAGGGGGTGGACTTTCTTT
CASSKDRGWTFF
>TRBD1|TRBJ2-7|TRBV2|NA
TGTGCCAGCAGCGGGGACAGGGACGAGGAGCAGTACTTC
CASSGDRDEEQYF
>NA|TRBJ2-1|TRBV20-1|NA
TGCAGTGCTCACGGACCTGGCTACAATGAGCAGTTCTTC
CSAHGPGYNEQFF
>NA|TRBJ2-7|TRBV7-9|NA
TGTGCCAGCAGCTTTGAAGGAACGGGATACGAGCAGTACTTC
CASSFEGTGYEQYF
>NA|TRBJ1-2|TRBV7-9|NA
TGTGCCAGCAGTCCACCCGTGCTGCTAGAAGGCTACACCTTC
CASSPPVLLEGYTF
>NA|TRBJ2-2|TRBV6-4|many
TGTGCCAGCAGTGAGGGGGACACCGGGGAGCTGTTTTTT
CASSEGDTGELFF
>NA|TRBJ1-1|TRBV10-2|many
TGCGCCAGCAGCGCCAACGGGGACACTGAAGCTTTCTTT
CASSANGDTEAFF
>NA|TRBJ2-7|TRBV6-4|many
TGTGCCAGCAGTGCGTCCACGCTCAGGGCCTACGAGCAGTACTTC
CASSASTLRAYEQYF
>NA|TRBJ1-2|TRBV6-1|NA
TGTGCCAGCACCAACGGGGCCAGGGCGGTTTCCTATGGCTACACCTTC
CASTNGARAVSYGYTF
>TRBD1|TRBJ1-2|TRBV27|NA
TGTGCCAGTTCGACCGGACAGGGGCTGGGCTACACCTTC
CASSTGQGLGYTF
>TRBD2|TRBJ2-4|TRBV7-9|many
TGTGCCAGCAGCCAACTAGCGGGAGGGTTCATTCAGTACTTC
CASSQLAGGFIQYF
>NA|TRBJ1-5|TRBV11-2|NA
TGTGCCAGCAGCAAGGACAGCAATCAGCCCCAGCATTTT
CASSKDSNQPQHF
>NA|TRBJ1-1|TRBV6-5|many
TGTGCCAGCAGTTACCAGGCCCCCAAGGGGACTGAAGCTTTCTTT
CASSYQAPKGTEAFF
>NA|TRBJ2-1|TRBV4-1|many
TGCGCCAGCAGCCAAGCTAGAGACACCCTAAACAATGAGCAGTTCTTC
CASSQARDTLNNEQFF
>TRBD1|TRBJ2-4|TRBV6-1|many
TGTGCCAGCAGGGGACAGGACTATTCCGCCAAAAACATTCAGTACTTC
CASRGQDYSAKNIQYF
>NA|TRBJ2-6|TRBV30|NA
TGTGCCTGGAGTGTAGCATGGACAGCTGGGGCCAACGTCCAGACTTTC
CAWSVAWTAGANVQTF
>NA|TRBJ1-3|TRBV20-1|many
TGCAGTGCCCGACCCCACGGTGGAAACACCATATATTTT
CSARPHGGNTIYF
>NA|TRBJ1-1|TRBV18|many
TGTGCCAGCTCACCATTGGCAGGGGAAACGGGCACTGAAGCTTTCTTT
CASSPLAGETGTEAFF
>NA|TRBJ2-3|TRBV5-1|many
TGCGCCAGCAGCTTGAGAGATACGCAGTATTTT
CASSLRDTQYF
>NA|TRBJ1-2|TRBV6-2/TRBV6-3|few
TGTGCCAGCAGTTACTCGGTGGGGAGCGCAGGGGGCTACACCTTC
CASSYSVGSAGGYTF
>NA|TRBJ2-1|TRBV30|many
TGTGCCTGGAGCCCCCAACAGGGCGAGCAGTTCTTC
CAWSPQQGEQFF
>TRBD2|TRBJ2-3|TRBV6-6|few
TGTGCCAGCAGTTACGGGCTAGCGGGAATCCCAGATACGCAGTATTTT
CASSYGLAGIPDTQYF